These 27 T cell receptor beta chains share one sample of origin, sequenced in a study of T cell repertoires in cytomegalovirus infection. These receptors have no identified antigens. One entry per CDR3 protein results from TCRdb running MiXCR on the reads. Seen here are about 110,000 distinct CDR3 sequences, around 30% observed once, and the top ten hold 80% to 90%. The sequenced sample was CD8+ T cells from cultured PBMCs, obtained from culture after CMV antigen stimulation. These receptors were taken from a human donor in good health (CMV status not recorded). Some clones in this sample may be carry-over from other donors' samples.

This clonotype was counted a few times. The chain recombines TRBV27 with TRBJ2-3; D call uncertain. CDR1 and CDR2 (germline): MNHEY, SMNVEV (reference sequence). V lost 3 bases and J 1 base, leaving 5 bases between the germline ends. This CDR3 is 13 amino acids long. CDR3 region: CASSFIGTDTQYF. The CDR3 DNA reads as TGTGCCAGCAGTTTTATAGGCACAGATACGCAGTATTTT.

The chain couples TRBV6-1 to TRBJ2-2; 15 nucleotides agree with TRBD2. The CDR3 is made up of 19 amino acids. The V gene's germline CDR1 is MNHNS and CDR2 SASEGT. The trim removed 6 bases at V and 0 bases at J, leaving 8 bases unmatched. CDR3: CASRAGTSGGHTNTGELFF. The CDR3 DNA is TGTGCCAGCAGGGCCGGGACTAGCGGGGGGCACACGAACACCGGGGAGCTGTTTTTT.

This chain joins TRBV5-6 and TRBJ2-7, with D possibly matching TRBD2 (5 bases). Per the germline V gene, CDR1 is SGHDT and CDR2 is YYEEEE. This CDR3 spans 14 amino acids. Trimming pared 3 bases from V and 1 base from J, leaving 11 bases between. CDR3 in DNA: TGTGCCAGCAGCTGGGCGCCGGGGTCCTACGAGCAGTACTTC. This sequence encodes CASSWAPGSYEQYF.

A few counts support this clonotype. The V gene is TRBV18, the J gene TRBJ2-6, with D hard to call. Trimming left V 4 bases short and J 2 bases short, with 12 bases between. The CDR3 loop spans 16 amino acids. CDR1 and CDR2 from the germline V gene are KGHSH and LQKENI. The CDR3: CASSLSSPTGANVLTF. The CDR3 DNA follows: TGTGCCAGCTCACTTTCCTCGCCTACTGGGGCCAACGTCCTGACTTTC.

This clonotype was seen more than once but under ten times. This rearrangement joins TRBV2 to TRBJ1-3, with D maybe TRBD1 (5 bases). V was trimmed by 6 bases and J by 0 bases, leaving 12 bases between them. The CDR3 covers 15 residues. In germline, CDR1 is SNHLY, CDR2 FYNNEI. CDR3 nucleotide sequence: TGTGCCAGCAGGGTCGGGGGGAGCTCTGGAAACACCATATATTTT. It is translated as CASRVGGSSGNTIYF.

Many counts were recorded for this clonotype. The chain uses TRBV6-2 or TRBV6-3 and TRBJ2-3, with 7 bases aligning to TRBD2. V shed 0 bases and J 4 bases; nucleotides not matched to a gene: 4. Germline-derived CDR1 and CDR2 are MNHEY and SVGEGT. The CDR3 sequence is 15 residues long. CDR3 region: CASSYSETSPDTQYF. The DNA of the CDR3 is TGTGCCAGCAGTTACTCGGAGACTAGCCCAGATACGCAGTATTTT.

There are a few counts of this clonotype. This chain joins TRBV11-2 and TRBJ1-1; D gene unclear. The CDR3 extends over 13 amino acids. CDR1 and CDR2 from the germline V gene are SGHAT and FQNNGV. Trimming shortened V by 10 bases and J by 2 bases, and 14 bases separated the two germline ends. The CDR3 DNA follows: TGTGCCACCAATCCAACAGTTAACACTGAAGCTTTCTTT. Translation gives CATNPTVNTEAFF.

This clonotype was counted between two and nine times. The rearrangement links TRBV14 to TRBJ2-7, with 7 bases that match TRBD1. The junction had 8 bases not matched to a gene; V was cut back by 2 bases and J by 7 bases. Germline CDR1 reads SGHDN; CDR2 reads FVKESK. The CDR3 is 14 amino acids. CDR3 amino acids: CASSQLGTVLEQYF. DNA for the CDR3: TGTGCCAGCAGCCAATTGGGGACAGTCTTAGAGCAGTACTTC.

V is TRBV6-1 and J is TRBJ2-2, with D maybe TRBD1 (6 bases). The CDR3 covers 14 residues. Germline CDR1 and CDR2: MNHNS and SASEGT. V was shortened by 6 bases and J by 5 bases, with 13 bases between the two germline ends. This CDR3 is CASSWGHLTGELFF. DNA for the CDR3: TGTGCCAGCAGCTGGGGACATTTAACCGGGGAGCTGTTTTTT.

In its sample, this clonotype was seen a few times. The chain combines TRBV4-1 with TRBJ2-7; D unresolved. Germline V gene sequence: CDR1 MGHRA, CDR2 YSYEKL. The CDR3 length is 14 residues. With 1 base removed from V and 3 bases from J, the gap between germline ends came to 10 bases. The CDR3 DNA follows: TGCGCCAGCAGCCAAGCTCTTGGATACTACGAGCAGTACTTC. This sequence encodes CASSQALGYYEQYF.

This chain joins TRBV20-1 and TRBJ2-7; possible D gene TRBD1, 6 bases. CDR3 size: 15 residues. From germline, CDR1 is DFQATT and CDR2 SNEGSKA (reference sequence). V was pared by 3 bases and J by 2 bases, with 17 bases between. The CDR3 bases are TGCAGTGCTAGTCCAGGGGATGAAATGACCTACGAGCAGTACTTC. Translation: CSASPGDEMTYEQYF.

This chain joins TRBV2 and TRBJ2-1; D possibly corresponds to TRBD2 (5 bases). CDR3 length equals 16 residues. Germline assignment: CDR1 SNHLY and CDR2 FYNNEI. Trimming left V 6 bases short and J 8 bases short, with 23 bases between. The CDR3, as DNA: TGTGCCAGCAGACAATCTAGCCGAGTTACAGTCGATGAGCAGTTCTTC. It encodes CASRQSSRVTVDEQFF.

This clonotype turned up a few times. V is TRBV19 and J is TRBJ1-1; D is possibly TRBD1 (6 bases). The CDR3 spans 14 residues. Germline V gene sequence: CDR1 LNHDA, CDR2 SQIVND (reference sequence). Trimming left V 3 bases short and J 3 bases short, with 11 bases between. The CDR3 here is CASSIKGVHTEAFF. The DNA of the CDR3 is TGTGCCAGTAGTATTAAGGGGGTTCACACTGAAGCTTTCTTT.

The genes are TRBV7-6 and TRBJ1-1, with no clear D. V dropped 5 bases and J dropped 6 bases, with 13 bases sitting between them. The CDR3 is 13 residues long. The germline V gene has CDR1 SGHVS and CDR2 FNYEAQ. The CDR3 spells CASSLNGPPEAFF. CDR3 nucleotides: TGTGCCAGCAGCCTGAATGGGCCCCCTGAAGCTTTCTTT.

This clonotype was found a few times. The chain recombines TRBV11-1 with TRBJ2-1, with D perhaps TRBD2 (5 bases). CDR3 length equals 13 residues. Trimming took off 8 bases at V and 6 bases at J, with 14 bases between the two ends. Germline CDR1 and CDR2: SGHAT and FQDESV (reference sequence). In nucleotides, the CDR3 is TGTGCCAGCCTGCTAGATGCGGGCAATGAGCAGTTCTTC. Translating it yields CASLLDAGNEQFF. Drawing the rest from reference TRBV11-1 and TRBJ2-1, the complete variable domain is EAEVAQSPRYKITEKSQAVAFWCDPISGHATLYWYRQILGQGPELLVQFQDESVVDDSQLPKDRFSAERLKGVDSTLKIQPAELGDSAMYLCASLLDAGNEQFFGPGTRLTVL.

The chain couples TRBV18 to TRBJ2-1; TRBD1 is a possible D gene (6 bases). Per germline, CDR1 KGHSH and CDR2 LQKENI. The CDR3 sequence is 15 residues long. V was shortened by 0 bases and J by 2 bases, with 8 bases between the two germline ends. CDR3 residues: CASSPPRGAYNEQFF. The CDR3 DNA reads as TGTGCCAGCTCACCACCCAGGGGTGCCTACAATGAGCAGTTCTTC.

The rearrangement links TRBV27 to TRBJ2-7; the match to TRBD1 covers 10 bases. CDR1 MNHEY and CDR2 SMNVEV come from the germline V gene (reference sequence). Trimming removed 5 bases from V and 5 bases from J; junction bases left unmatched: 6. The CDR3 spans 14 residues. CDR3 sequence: CASSLTGGSHEQYF. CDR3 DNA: TGTGCCAGCAGTCTGACAGGGGGCTCGCACGAGCAGTACTTC.

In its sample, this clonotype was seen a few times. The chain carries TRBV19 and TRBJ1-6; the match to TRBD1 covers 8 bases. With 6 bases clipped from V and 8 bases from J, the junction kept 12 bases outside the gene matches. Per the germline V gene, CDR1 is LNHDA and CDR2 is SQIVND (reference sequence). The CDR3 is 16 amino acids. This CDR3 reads CASRSEPGQAYSPLHF. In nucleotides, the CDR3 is TGTGCCAGTAGGTCCGAACCGGGACAGGCTTATTCACCCCTCCACTTT.

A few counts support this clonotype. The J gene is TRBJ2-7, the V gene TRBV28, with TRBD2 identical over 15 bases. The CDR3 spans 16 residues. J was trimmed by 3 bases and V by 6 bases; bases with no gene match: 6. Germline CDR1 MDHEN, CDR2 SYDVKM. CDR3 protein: CASSPGLAGGDYEQYF. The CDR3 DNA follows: TGTGCCAGCAGCCCCGGACTAGCGGGGGGGGACTACGAGCAGTACTTC. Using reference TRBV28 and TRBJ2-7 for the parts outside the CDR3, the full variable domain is DVKVTQSSRYLVKRTGEKVFLECVQDMDHENMFWYRQDPGLGLRLIYFSYDVKMKEKGDIPEGYSVSREKKERFSLILESASTNQTSMYLCASSPGLAGGDYEQYFGPGTRLTVT.

The CDR3 sequence: CASSLGGVVETQYF. As DNA, the CDR3 is TGTGCCAGCAGTTTGGGTGGGGTTGTTGAGACCCAGTACTTC. The gene calls are TRBV27 and TRBJ2-5; D not resolved. V shed 3 bases and J shed 5 bases, with 13 bases lying between them. The CDR3 totals 14 residues. Germline assignment: CDR1 MNHEY and CDR2 SMNVEV (reference sequence).

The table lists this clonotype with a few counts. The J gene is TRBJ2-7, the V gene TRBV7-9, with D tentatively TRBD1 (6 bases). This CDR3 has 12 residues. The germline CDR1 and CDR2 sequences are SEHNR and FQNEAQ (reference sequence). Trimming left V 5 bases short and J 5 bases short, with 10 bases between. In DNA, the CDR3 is TGTGCCAGCAGCGTTGACAGGAACGAGCAGTACTTC. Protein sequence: CASSVDRNEQYF.

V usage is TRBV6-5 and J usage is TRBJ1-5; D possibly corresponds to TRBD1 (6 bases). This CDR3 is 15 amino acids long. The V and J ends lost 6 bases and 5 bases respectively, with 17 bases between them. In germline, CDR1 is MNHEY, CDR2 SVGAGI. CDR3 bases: TGTGCCAGCAGGCTAACAGGGTTGAAGGATCAGCCCCAGCATTTT. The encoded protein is CASRLTGLKDQPQHF.

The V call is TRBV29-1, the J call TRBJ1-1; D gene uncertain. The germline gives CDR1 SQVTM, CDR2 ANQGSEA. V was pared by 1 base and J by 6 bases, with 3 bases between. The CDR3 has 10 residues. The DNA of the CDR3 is TGCAGCGTTGAAGTCGCTGAAGCTTTCTTT. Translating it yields CSVEVAEAFF.

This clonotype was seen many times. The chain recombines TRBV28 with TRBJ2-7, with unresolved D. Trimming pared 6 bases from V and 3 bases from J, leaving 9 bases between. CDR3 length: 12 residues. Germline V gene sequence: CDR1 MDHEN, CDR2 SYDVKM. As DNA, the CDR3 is TGTGCCAGCAGCCTAGACGACTACGAGCAGTACTTC. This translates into CASSLDDYEQYF.

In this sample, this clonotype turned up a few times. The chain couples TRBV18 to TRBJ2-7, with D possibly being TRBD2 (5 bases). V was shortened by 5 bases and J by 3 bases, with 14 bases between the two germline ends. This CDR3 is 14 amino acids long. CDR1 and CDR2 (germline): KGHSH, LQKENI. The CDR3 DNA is TGTGCCAGCTCAAAACTAGACCCCAGCTACGAGCAGTACTTC. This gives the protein CASSKLDPSYEQYF.

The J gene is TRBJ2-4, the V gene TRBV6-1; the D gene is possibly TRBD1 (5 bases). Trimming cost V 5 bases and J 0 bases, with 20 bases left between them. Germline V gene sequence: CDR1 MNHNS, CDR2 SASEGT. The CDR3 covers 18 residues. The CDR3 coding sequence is TGTGCCAGCAGTTCCCAACAGGACCGACGGCTAGCCAAAAACATTCAGTACTTC. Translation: CASSSQQDRRLAKNIQYF.

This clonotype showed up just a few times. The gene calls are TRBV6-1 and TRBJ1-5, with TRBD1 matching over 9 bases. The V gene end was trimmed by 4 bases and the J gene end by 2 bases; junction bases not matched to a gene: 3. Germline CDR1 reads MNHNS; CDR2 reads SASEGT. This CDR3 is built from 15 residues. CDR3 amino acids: CASSVGQGRNQPQHF. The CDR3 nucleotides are TGTGCCAGCAGTGTTGGACAGGGGCGCAATCAGCCCCAGCATTTT.